What follows is one T cell receptor (beta chain) and its context. Its antigen is as yet unknown. The record originates from a study of regulatory T cells in long-lasting Graves disease. Time point defined: newly diagnosed GD, antithyroid drugs for less than 3 months. With RNA extracted from PBMCs as input, the TCR library was made. For TCR beta, libraries came from iRepertoire HTBI primers and Arm-PCR of CDR3 regions. In the original analysis: Gene usage covered approximately 60 TRBV and 14 TRBJ segments. Using its own MiXCR run on the multiplex PCR reads, TCRdb lists one record per CDR3 protein. The V and J calls reflect TCRdb's pipeline rather than the authors' work. The table has roughly 560,000 distinct CDR3 sequences, about 11% seen once. Study-wide results and limits: Tissue studied was limited to peripheral blood, excluding thyroid tissue.

The same specimen was also included in a second study, on T cells in Graves' hyperthyroidism and ophthalmopathy.

The clonotype comes from a woman aged 25-40 years with Graves disease. The material was peripheral blood mononuclear cells (PBMCs), obtained at new diagnosis, from a patient treated with antithyroid drugs.

Here the CDR3 DNA reads TGTGCCAGCAGCATCCGGCGGTCGAACACCGGGGAGCTGTTTTTT. Protein product: CASSIRRSNTGELFF. The chain couples TRBV7-2 to TRBJ2-2; unclear D gene. Germline V gives CDR1 SGHTA, CDR2 FQGNSA. V lost 5 bases and J lost 0, with 10 bases in between. CDR3 length: 15 amino acids.